This T cell receptor beta chain is from a study of T cells in Graves' hyperthyroidism and ophthalmopathy. Regarding the study as a whole: The model identified upcoming ophthalmopathy a median roughly 6 months ahead of onset.

This clonotype was counted only a few times. What it binds is not known. The CDR3 runs 15 residues. CDR1 is MNHNS, CDR2 SASEGT, per germline. V was trimmed by 6 bases and J by 2 bases, leaving 17 bases between them. Stability of Graves' hyperthyroidism was defined as absent ophthalmopathy progression within 18 months. Uncontrolled infection, other autoimmune disease, pregnancy or lactation led to exclusion. RNA transcripts were the template for amplifying TCR beta CDR3 regions. The study used the HTBI primer set for a first-round RT-PCR of the TCR CDR3. TCRdb independently ran MiXCR on the multiplex PCR reads; one entry per CDR3 protein. The repertoire consists of 300,000 to 450,000 distinct CDR3 sequences, with under 15% occurring once and the leading ten covering approximately 29%.

The sequenced material came from blood. This chain uses TRBV6-1 with TRBJ2-7; perhaps TRBD2 as D (7 bases). This TCR was sampled from a woman aged 30 to 39 with Graves' hyperthyroidism. CDR3 DNA: TGTGCCAGCAGGGGGGGGGCGGGGATCACCTACGAGCAGTACTTC. Translation gives CASRGGAGITYEQYF.